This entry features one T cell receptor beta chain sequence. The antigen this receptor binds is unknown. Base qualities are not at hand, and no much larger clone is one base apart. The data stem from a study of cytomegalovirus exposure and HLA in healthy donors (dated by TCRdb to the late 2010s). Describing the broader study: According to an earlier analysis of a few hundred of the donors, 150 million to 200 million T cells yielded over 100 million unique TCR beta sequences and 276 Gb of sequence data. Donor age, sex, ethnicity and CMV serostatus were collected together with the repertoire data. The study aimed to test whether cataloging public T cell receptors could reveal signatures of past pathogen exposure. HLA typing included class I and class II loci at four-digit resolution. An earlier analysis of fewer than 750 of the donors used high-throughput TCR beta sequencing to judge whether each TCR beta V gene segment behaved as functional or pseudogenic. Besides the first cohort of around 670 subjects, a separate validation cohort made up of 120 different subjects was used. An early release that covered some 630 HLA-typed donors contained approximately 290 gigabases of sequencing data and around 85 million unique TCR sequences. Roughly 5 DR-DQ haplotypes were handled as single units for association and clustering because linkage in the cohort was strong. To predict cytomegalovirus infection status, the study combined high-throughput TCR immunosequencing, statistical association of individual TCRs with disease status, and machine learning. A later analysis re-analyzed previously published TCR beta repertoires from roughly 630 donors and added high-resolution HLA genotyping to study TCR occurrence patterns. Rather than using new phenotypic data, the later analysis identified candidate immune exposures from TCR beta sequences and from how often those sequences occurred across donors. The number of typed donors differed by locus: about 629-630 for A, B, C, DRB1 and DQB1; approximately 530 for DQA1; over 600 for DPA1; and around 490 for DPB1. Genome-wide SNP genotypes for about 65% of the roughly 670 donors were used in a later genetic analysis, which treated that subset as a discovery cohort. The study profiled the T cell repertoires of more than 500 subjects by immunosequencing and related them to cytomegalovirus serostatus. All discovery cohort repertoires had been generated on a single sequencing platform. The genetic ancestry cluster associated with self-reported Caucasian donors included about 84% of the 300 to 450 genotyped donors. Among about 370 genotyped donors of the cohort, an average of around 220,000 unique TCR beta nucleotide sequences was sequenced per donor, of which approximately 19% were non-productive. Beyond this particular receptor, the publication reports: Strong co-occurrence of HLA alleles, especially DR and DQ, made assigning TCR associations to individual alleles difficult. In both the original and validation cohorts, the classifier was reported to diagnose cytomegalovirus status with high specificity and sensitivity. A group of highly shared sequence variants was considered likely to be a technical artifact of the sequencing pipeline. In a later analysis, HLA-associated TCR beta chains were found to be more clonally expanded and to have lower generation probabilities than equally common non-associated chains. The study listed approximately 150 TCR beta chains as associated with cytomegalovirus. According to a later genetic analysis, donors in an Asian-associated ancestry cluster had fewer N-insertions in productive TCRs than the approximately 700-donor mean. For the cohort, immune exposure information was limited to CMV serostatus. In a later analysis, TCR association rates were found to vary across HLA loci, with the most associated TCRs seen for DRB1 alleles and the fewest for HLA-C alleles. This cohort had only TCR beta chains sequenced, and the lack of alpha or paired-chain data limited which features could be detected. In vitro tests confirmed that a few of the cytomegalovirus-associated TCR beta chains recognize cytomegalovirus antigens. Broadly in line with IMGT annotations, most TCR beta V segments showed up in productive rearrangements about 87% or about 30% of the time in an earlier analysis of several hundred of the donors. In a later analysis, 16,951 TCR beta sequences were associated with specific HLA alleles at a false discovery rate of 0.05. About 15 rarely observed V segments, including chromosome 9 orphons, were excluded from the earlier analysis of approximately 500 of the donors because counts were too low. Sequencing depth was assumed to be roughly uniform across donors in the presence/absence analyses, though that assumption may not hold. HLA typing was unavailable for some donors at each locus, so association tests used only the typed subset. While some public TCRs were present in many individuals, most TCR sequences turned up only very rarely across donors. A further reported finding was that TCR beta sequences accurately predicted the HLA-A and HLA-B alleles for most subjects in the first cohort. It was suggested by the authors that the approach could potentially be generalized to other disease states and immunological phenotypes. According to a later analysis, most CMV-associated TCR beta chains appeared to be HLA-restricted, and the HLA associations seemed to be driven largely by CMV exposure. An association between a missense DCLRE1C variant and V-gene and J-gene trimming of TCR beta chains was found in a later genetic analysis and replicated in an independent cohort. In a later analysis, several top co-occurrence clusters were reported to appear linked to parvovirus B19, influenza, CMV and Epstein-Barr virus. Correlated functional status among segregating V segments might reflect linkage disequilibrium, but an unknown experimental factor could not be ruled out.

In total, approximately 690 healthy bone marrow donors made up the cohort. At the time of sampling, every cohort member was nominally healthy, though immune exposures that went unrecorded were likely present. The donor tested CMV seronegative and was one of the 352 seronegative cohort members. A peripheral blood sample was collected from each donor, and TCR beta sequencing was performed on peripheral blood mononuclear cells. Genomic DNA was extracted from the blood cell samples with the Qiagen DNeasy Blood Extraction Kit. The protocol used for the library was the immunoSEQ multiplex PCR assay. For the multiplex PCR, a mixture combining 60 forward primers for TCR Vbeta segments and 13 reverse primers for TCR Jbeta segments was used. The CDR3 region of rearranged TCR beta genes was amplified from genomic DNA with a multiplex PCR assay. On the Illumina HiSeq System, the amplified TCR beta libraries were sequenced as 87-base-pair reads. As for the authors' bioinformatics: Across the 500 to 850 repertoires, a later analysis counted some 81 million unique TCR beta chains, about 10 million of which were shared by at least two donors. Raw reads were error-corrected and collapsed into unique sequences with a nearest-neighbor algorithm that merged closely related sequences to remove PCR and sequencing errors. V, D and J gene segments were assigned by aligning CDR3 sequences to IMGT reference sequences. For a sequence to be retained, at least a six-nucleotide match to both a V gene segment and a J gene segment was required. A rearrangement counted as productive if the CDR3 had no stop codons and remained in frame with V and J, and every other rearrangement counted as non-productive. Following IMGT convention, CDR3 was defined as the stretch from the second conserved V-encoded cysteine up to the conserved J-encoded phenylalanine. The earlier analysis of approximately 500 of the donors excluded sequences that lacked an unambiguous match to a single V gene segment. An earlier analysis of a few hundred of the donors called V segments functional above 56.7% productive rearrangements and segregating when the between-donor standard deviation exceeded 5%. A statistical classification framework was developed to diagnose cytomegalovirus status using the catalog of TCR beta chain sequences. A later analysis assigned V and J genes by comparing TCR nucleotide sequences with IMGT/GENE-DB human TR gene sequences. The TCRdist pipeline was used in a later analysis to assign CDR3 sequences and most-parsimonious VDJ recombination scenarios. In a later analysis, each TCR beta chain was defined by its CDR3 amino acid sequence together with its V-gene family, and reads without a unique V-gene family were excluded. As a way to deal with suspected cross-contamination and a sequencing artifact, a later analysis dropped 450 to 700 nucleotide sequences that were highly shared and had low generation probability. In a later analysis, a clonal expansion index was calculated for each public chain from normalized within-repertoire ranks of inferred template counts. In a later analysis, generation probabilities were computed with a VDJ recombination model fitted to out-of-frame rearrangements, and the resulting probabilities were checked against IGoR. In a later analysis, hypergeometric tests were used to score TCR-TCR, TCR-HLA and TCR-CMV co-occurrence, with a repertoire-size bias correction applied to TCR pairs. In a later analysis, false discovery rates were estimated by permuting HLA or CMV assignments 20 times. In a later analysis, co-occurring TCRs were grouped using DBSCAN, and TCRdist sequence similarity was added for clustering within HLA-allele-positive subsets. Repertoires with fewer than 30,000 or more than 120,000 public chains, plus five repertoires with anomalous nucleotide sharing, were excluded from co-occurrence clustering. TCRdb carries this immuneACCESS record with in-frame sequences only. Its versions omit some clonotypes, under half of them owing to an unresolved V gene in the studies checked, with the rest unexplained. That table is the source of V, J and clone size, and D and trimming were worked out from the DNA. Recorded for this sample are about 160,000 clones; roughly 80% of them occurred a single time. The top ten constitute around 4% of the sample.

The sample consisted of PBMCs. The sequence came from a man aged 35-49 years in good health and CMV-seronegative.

The bases read TGTGCCAGCAGCCCAGGGGAAGGGGATTCACCCCTCCACTTT. It translates as CASSPGEGDSPLHF. The chain was built from TRBV7-9 and TRBJ1-6; TRBD1 is a possible D gene, resting on 6 matching bases. The germline V gene (reference sequence) yields SEHNR for CDR1 and FQNEAQ for CDR2. A distance of 13 bases separates the germline ends of V and J, which lose 5 bases and 8 bases respectively. The CDR3, from cysteine to phenylalanine, totals 14 residues. Solely the CDR3 DNA is kept, with 42 bases framed from the first base. Supplemented by the reference TRBV7-9 and TRBJ1-6 proteins around the CDR3, the complete variable domain is DTGVSQNPRHKITKRGQNVTFRCDPISEHNRLYWYRQTLGQGPEFLTYFQNEAQLEKSRLLSDRFSAERPKGSFSTLEIQRTEQGDSAMYLCASSPGEGDSPLHFGNGTRLTVT.